This T cell receptor (beta chain) was observed in a study of blood T cell repertoires in COVID-19. Per the germline V gene, CDR1 is SGHRS and CDR2 is YFSETQ. CDR3 length: 15 residues. V was pared by 4 bases and J by 6 bases, with 16 bases between. Per the original data handling: Estimation of nucleated cell counts was performed using reference gene primer amplification. Profiled with immunoSEQ multiplex PCR; TCRdb holds only in-frame clones, not every one. V, J and clone size are those of that table, while D and trimming were read from the DNA. The sample consists of fewer than 250,000 clones, over 75% of them appearing once.

Material for sequencing was peripheral blood. This receptor was taken from a woman in her forties or fifties with acute or convalescent COVID-19. J is TRBJ1-4 and V is TRBV5-1, with D hard to call. DNA of the CDR3: TGCGCCAGCAGCCCGGGTGGCCGGGATCATGAAAAACTGTTTTTT. Protein sequence: CASSPGGRDHEKLFF.